This T cell receptor beta chain emerged from a study of blood T cell repertoires in COVID-19 (TCRdb year 2020). For the wider study: Collaborator samples came from the United States, Italy and Spain and covered acute and convalescent phases of COVID-19. Where available, HLA class I and class II types were obtained from metadata supplied by the sample provider rather than from assay-based typing. The prospective study material was composed of cDNA or gDNA derived from T cells, B-cell-depleted T cells, or PBMCs. Deeply sampled blood TCRbeta repertoires from subjects exposed to, actively infected with, or recovered from COVID-19 were included in the dataset. The repertoires were made available in a free public database intended to serve as a resource for research on the immune response to SARS-CoV-2. Sample metadata almost always included a de-identified subject ID, COVID-19 status, age in years and sex. Samples were obtained from the ongoing ImmuneRACE study (first 160 participants) and from 1,254 subjects provided by 6 global collaborators.

TCRbeta CDR3 regions were amplified from genomic DNA using the immunoSEQ Assay, a bias-controlled multiplex PCR. The authors' analysis ran thus. The number of nucleated cells in each sample was estimated from the amplification of reference gene primers within the assay. To quantify the absolute abundance of each unique TCRbeta CDR3 rearrangement, sequence reads were collapsed and filtered. For each sample, productive Simpson clonality was calculated as the square root of Simpson's diversity index over productive rearrangements. This is the immuneACCESS table as TCRdb keeps it, with only in-frame sequences that have V and J called. A part of the clones is gone; compared with another copy, unresolved V genes explain less than half, and the rest is unexplained. V and J calls and clone size are as listed in that table; D and trimming were resolved from the DNA. In this sample the table shows 150,000 to 160,000 clones, around nine tenths of which occur a single time. 2.4% of the sample is held by the ten biggest clonotypes.

On this clone itself: Its antigen is still unknown. Base quality data are lacking; no much larger clone is found one base away.

Paper-wide results and their limitations: The quantity of clinical and demographic metadata differed by source and by participant and was supplied without curation.

The collaborating institutions used their own protocols to collect whole blood in K2EDTA tubes. For TCRbeta analysis, collaborators shipped samples as frozen whole blood, isolated PBMCs, or DNA extracted from either of those sample types. V gives up 8 bases and J gives up 7 bases, and the segment between their germline ends measures 20 bases. The CDR3 contains 13 residues, cysteine and phenylalanine counted. CDR3 DNA only is kept here, 39 bases in frame from base 1. Per the germline V gene, SQVTM is the CDR1 and ANQGSEA is the CDR2. The chain is encoded by TRBV29-1 joined to TRBJ1-2; no D segment can be confidently identified. The sequenced sample was peripheral blood. This TCR came from a woman between 65 and 79 years old with acute or convalescent COVID-19. The nucleotides are TGCAGCACCCGGGAGGGTGGGTTCGGTGGCTACACCTTC. The encoded protein is CSTREGGFGGYTF.